These 17 T cell receptor beta chains came from one sample sequenced in a study of T cells in Graves' hyperthyroidism and ophthalmopathy. TCR beta CDR3 sequences were amplified from RNA transcripts. When the TCR CDR3 underwent first-round RT-PCR, the HTBI primer set was used. From the multiplex PCR reads, TCRdb called clonotypes with MiXCR, one entry per CDR3 protein. The repertoire has more than 300,000 distinct CDR3 sequences, approximately 17% of them found once; the top ten carry approximately 30%. What was sequenced was blood. The receptors were sampled from a woman aged 25 to 39 with Graves' hyperthyroidism that later progressed to Graves' ophthalmopathy.

This clonotype was observed many times. This chain joins TRBV2 and TRBJ2-3; 13 nucleotides align to TRBD2. Germline values: CDR1 SNHLY, CDR2 FYNNEI. The CDR3 is 15 amino acids. The junction had 2 bases not matched to a gene; V was cut back by 4 bases and J by 4 bases. This chain's CDR3 is CASSGGLAGADTQYF. The DNA for the CDR3 is TGTGCCAGCAGTGGAGGACTAGCGGGGGCAGATACGCAGTATTTT.

This clonotype appeared a few times. V usage is TRBV5-1 and J usage is TRBJ2-7; maybe TRBD1 (6 bases). V was pared by 4 bases and J by 0 bases, with 14 bases between. The CDR3 has 15 residues. Per germline, CDR1 SGHRS and CDR2 YFSETQ. The CDR3 DNA is TGCGCCAGCAGCCCTGGGACATCCCACTCCTACGAGCAGTACTTC. As protein: CASSPGTSHSYEQYF. Variable domain in full (rest from reference TRBV5-1 and TRBJ2-7): KAGVTQTPRYLIKTRGQQVTLSCSPISGHRSVSWYQQTPGQGLQFLFEYFSETQRNKGNFPGRFSGRQFSNSRSEMNVSTLELGDSALYLCASSPGTSHSYEQYFGPGTRLTVT.

The chain has TRBV20-1 and TRBJ2-5; 10 bases line up with TRBD2. The V and J ends lost 1 base and 5 bases, in that order; junction bases with no gene match: 7. This CDR3 is built from 15 residues. The V gene's germline CDR1 is DFQATT and CDR2 SNEGSKA (reference sequence). For the CDR3, the DNA is TGCAGTGCTAGAGGGCTAGCGGGAGATTGGGAGACCCAGTACTTC. Its protein product is CSARGLAGDWETQYF.

The chain couples TRBV9 to TRBJ2-2; weak D call: TRBD2 (6 bases). The germline V gene encodes CDR1 SGDLS and CDR2 YYNGEE. Trimming removed 10 bases at V and 2 bases at J, with 15 bases between. CDR3 length equals 14 residues. CDR3 sequence reads: CASAGGVNTGELFF. The CDR3 nucleotides are TGTGCCTCTGCAGGAGGGGTAAACACCGGGGAGCTGTTTTTT.

In this sample, this clonotype turned up many times. This rearrangement joins TRBV20-1 to TRBJ1-5; no firm D call. This CDR3 is 14 amino acids long. Deletions cut 0 bases from V and 9 bases from J, with 15 bases between. Per germline, CDR1 DFQATT and CDR2 SNEGSKA (reference sequence). CDR3 region: CSARDEREAGPQHF. The CDR3 nucleotides read TGCAGTGCTAGAGATGAGAGGGAGGCTGGGCCCCAGCATTTT.

This clonotype was recorded many times. V and J are TRBV28 and TRBJ1-1, with a weak D call TRBD1 (5 bases). This CDR3 contains 14 residues. V was shortened by 3 bases and J by 1 base, with 9 bases between the two germline ends. Germline CDR1 reads MDHEN; CDR2 reads SYDVKM. In DNA, the CDR3 is TGTGCCAGCAGTTTCTGGGGCCGGAACACTGAAGCTTTCTTT. Its translation is CASSFWGRNTEAFF.

This clonotype was found many times. V gene TRBV19 combines with J gene TRBJ1-1, with D hard to call. The germline V gene encodes CDR1 LNHDA and CDR2 SQIVND (reference sequence). V was trimmed by 3 bases and J by 4 bases, leaving 18 bases between them. This CDR3 has 16 residues. CDR3 amino acids: CASSMIELGPATEAFF. The DNA of the CDR3 is TGTGCCAGTAGTATGATCGAGCTAGGGCCGGCCACTGAAGCTTTCTTT.

This clonotype was seen a few times. V and J are TRBV9 and TRBJ2-7; the D gene is possibly TRBD1 (5 bases). V shed 0 bases and J shed 1 base, with 17 bases lying between them. The CDR3 has 17 residues. Germline CDR1 is SGDLS and CDR2 is YYNGEE. CDR3 DNA sequence: TGTGCCAGCAGCGTAGGGATTCAGGGCGCCATTTCCTACGAGCAGTACTTC. The encoded protein is CASSVGIQGAISYEQYF. Using reference TRBV9 and TRBJ2-7 for the parts outside the CDR3, the full variable domain is DSGVTQTPKHLITATGQRVTLRCSPRSGDLSVYWYQQSLDQGLQFLIQYYNGEERAKGNILERFSAQQFPDLHSELNLSSLELGDSALYFCASSVGIQGAISYEQYFGPGTRLTVT.

Many counts were recorded for this clonotype. V and J are TRBV2 and TRBJ1-2, with no clear D. V gave up 1 base and J gave up 3 bases, with 9 bases separating them. Germline V CDR1 and CDR2: SNHLY, FYNNEI. The CDR3 loop spans 14 amino acids. The CDR3 coding sequence is TGTGCCAGCAGTGAAGACCCCGGTTACTATGGCTACACCTTC. This translates into CASSEDPGYYGYTF.

This clonotype was counted a few times. The CDR3 DNA is TGTGCCAGCAAATCTGGTCGCCGCTTCTACAATCAGCCCCAGCATTTT. The encoded protein is CASKSGRRFYNQPQHF. This chain connects TRBV28 to TRBJ1-5; the D is unclear. The germline V gene encodes CDR1 MDHEN and CDR2 SYDVKM. The CDR3 sequence is 16 residues long. The V end was cut by 7 bases, the J end by 3 bases, with 19 bases between.

This clonotype was picked up many times. The chain recombines TRBV9 with TRBJ2-1, with 13 bases matching TRBD2. This CDR3 contains 15 residues. Germline CDR1 SGDLS, CDR2 YYNGEE. The V and J ends lost 4 bases and 5 bases, in that order; junction bases with no gene match: 3. CDR3 in amino acids: CASSQGTSGNNEQFF. The CDR3 DNA is TGTGCCAGCAGCCAGGGGACTAGCGGGAACAATGAGCAGTTCTTC.

The V gene is TRBV2, the J gene TRBJ2-7, with 11 bases lining up with TRBD1. This CDR3 spans 15 amino acids. Trimming took 6 bases from V and 3 from J; bases not matched to a gene: 7. The germline CDR1 and CDR2 sequences are SNHLY and FYNNEI. CDR3 in amino acids: CASRGDRGTYYEQYF. In DNA form, the CDR3 reads TGTGCCAGCAGGGGGGACAGGGGGACATACTACGAGCAGTACTTC.

This clonotype was seen only a few times. The rearrangement joins TRBV9 to TRBJ2-3; TRBD2 agrees at 12 bases. Germline V CDR1 and CDR2: SGDLS, YYNGEE. This CDR3 is 17 amino acids long. Trimming removed 0 bases from V and 6 bases from J; junction bases left unmatched: 8. CDR3 sequence: CASSVEARLAGVDTQYF. The CDR3 coding sequence is TGTGCCAGCAGCGTAGAGGCTCGACTAGCGGGAGTTGATACGCAGTATTTT.

The chain is built from TRBV28 and TRBJ2-2, with a tentative D call TRBD2 (5 bases). In germline, CDR1 is MDHEN, CDR2 SYDVKM. The CDR3 runs 14 residues. V dropped 8 bases and J dropped 0 bases, with 10 bases sitting between them. CDR3 loop: CASSGIANTGELFF. CDR3 nucleotide sequence: TGTGCCAGCTCGGGGATAGCGAACACCGGGGAGCTGTTTTTT.

The V call is TRBV6-5, the J call TRBJ1-4; D unclear. This CDR3 has 12 amino acids. Germline V lookup: CDR1 MNHEY, CDR2 SVGAGI. The V and J ends lost 8 bases and 6 bases respectively, with 10 bases between them. CDR3 bases: TGTGCCAGCGCGGCAGACGATGAAAAACTGTTTTTT. Amino acid sequence: CASAADDEKLFF.

This clonotype was seen at least ten times. The rearrangement uses TRBV28 and TRBJ2-7; possible D gene TRBD1, 6 bases. The CDR3 has 20 residues. V lost 5 bases and J 2 bases, leaving 31 bases between the germline ends. Germline V gene lookup returns CDR1 MDHEN and CDR2 SYDVKM. The CDR3 region is CASSTNAVQDTGRKPYEQYF. The CDR3 nucleotides are TGTGCCAGCAGTACCAACGCCGTCCAAGACACAGGGAGAAAGCCCTACGAGCAGTACTTC. Filled out from reference TRBV28 and TRBJ2-7, the complete variable domain reads DVKVTQSSRYLVKRTGEKVFLECVQDMDHENMFWYRQDPGLGLRLIYFSYDVKMKEKGDIPEGYSVSREKKERFSLILESASTNQTSMYLCASSTNAVQDTGRKPYEQYFGPGTRLTVT.

This clonotype was seen repeatedly, ten times or more. The V and J genes are TRBV2 and TRBJ2-3; 9 nucleotides align to TRBD2. V trimming: 6 bases; J trimming: 4 bases; junction bases outside the gene matches: 8. This CDR3 is 15 amino acids long. CDR1 is SNHLY, CDR2 FYNNEI, per germline. The DNA for the CDR3 is TGTGCCAGCAGGTCCACTAGCGGGTTGGCAGATACGCAGTATTTT. This encodes CASRSTSGLADTQYF.